One TCR beta chain is described in this entry. The target antigen is unknown. Vbeta (60) and Jbeta (13) primers were used in the PCR. The table came from immunoSEQ multiplex PCR; TCRdb's copy has only in-frame clones and leaves some out. Counted here are 120,000 or so clones, over 60% occurring once; the ten biggest clones make up approximately 2%. This sample is part of a study of cytomegalovirus exposure and HLA in healthy donors. Overall study results and limits: Later analysis identified a missense DCLRE1C variant that was linked to TCR beta V- and J-gene trimming. CMV serostatus stood as the only immune exposure information on hand. In a later analysis, across HLA loci, associated TCR counts were highest for DRB1, lowest for HLA-C.

V was shortened by 6 bases and J by 6 bases, with 24 bases between the two germline ends. CDR1 is SGHAT, CDR2 FQNNGV, per germline. The CDR3 length is 17 residues. The chain uses TRBV11-2 and TRBJ2-1; D is possibly TRBD2 (6 bases). The sequenced sample was PBMCs. The sequence derives from a man aged 18 to 35 in good health and CMV-seronegative. The CDR3 here is CASSPVPGSPRSNEQFF. Written as DNA, the CDR3 is TGTGCCAGCAGTCCTGTACCCGGGAGCCCTAGATCCAATGAGCAGTTCTTC.